This TCR beta chain was observed in a study of T cells in localized non-small cell lung cancer. Produced via immunoSEQ multiplex PCR; TCRdb's table is partial and in-frame only. The sample contains about 30,000 clones, 90% to 95% of which appear only once. V was cut by 2 bases and J by 8 bases, with 11 bases left in between. The CDR3 has 13 residues. Germline values: CDR1 MRHNA, CDR2 SNTAGT. The sequences come from PBMCs, collected before any cancer treatment. The TCR comes from a man aged 40-75 years with stage II lung adenocarcinoma. The chain uses TRBV6-4 and TRBJ2-3; D gene uncertain. CDR3 coding DNA: TGTGCCAGCAGTGACCAAAGTGCCGGTACGCAGTATTTT. Residues: CASSDQSAGTQYF.